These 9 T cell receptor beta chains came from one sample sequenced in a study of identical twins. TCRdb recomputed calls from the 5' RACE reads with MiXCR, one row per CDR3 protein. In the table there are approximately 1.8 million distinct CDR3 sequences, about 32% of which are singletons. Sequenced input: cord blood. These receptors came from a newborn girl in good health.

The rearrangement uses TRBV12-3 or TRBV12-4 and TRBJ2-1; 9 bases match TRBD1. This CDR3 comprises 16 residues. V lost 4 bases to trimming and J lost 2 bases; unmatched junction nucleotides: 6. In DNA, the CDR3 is TGTGCCAGCAGTTCAACGGGACAGGGCCCCTACAATGAGCAGTTCTTC. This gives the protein CASSSTGQGPYNEQFF.

The CDR3 DNA is TGCGCCAGCAGCGGTCAGGGACAGGGGGGGAGAGATACGCAGTATTTT. Amino acids: CASSGQGQGGRDTQYF. The chain uses TRBV5-1 and TRBJ2-3, with TRBD1 matching 11 bases. This CDR3 has 16 amino acids. CDR1 SGHRS and CDR2 YFSETQ come from the germline V gene. V shed 4 bases, J shed 5 bases, and the junction held 9 bases outside the gene matches.

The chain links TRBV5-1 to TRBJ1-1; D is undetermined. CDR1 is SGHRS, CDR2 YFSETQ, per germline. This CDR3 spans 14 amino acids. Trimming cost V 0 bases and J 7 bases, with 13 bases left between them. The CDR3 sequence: CASSLATGAGEAFF. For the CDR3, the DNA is TGCGCCAGCAGCTTGGCCACGGGCGCAGGTGAAGCTTTCTTT.

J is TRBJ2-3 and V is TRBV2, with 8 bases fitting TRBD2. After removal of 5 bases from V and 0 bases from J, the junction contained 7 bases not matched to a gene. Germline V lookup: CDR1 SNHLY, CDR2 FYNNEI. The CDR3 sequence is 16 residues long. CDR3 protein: CASSPLAGLSTDTQYF. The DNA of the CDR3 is TGTGCCAGCAGTCCCCTAGCGGGCCTTAGCACAGATACGCAGTATTTT.

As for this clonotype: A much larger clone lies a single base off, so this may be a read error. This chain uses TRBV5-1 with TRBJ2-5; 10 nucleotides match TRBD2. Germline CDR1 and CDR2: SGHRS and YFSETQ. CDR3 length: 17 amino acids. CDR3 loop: CASSLAFTSGTQEAQYF. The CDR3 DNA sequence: TGCGCCAGCAGCTTGGCCTTTACTAGCGGGACCCAAGAGGCCCAGTACTTC.

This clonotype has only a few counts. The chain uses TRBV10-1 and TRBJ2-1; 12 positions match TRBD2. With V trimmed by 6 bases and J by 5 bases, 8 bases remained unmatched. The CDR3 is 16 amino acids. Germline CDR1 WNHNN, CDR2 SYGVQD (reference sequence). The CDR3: CASSPETSGGHNEQFF. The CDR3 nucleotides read TGCGCCAGCAGCCCCGAGACTAGCGGGGGACACAATGAGCAGTTCTTC.

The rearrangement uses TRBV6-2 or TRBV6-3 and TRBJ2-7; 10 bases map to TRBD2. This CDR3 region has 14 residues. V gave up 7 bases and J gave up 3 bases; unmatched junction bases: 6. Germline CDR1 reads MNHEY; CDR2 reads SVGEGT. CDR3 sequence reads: CASTKRGGLYEQYF. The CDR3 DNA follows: TGTGCCAGCACAAAGCGGGGGGGCCTCTACGAGCAGTACTTC.

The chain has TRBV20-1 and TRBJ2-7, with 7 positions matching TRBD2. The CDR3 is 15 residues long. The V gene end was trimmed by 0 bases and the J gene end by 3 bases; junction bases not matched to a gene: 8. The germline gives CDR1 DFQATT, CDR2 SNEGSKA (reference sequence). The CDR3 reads CSAREFAGVSYEQYF. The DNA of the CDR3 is TGCAGTGCTAGAGAATTCGCGGGAGTTAGCTACGAGCAGTACTTC.

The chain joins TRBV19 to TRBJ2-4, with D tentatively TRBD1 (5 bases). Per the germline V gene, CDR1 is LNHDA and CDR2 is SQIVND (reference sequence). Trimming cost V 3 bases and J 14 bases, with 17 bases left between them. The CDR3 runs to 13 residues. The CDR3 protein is CASSIGPDQGEYF. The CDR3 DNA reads TGTGCCAGTAGTATTGGCCCGGACCAAGGGGAGTACTTC.